Listed below are T cell receptor beta chains from one sample, sequenced in a study of blood T cell repertoires in COVID-19. Sequencing used immunoSEQ multiplex PCR; TCRdb keeps in-frame clones, though not all of them. The data hold 200,000 to 250,000 clones, with approximately 85% observed a single time. What was sequenced was peripheral blood. These TCRs come from a man of 80 years or more with acute or convalescent COVID-19. CDR3s include the opening cysteine and the closing phenylalanine or tryptophan. The order of the fields is J gene, D gene, clone size, V gene, CDR3 protein, CDR3 DNA. D genes are given only for firm matches. For some rows the clone size is stated as once, few or many, or as a class when expanded; others skip it.

TRBJ1-3 | NA | NA | TRBV9 | CASSVEGTTFSGNTIYF | TGTGCCAGCAGCGTAGAGGGGACAACTTTCTCTGGAAACACCATATATTTT
TRBJ1-4 | TRBD1 | once | TRBV4-3 | CASSQRHITGGVGKLFF | TGCGCCAGCAGCCAACGTCATATTACAGGGGGGGTAGGAAAACTGTTTTTT
TRBJ1-1 | NA | NA | TRBV28 | CASSASRAFF | TGTGCCAGCAGTGCCTCGAGAGCTTTCTTT
TRBJ2-1 | TRBD1 | NA | TRBV28 | CASSLGDRALNEQFF | TGTGCCAGCAGTTTGGGGGACAGGGCTCTCAATGAGCAGTTCTTC
TRBJ1-4 | NA | NA | TRBV6-5 | CASSSTVNEKLFF | TGTGCCAGCAGCTCGACAGTTAATGAAAAACTGTTTTTT
TRBJ2-2 | NA | once | TRBV11-3 | CASSLEGLTGELFF | TGTGCCAGCAGCTTAGAAGGACTTACCGGGGAGCTGTTTTTT
TRBJ1-2 | NA | NA | TRBV28 | CASSRGNRIYGYTF | TGTGCCAGCTCCCGGGGGAACAGGATCTATGGCTACACCTTC
TRBJ2-1 | NA | NA | TRBV5-1 | CASSLMWSGSYNEQFF | TGCGCCAGCAGCTTGATGTGGAGCGGATCCTACAATGAGCAGTTCTTC
TRBJ2-2 | TRBD1 | NA | TRBV29-1 | CSVSLTGVGGELFF | TGCAGCGTTTCCTTGACAGGGGTTGGAGGGGAGCTGTTTTTT
TRBJ2-2 | NA | NA | TRBV11-1 | CASSSRFDSNAGELFF | TGTGCCAGCAGCTCCCGCTTCGACTCGAACGCCGGGGAGCTGTTTTTT
TRBJ1-1 | NA | NA | TRBV7-8 | CASSDPRHGAFF | TGTGCCAGCAGCGACCCTCGACATGGGGCTTTCTTT
TRBJ2-4 | NA | NA | TRBV10-3 | CAISESMQGTQYF | TGTGCCATCAGTGAGTCGATGCAGGGTACACAGTACTTC
TRBJ2-1 | TRBD1 | NA | TRBV29-1 | CSVDRDSFYNEQFF | TGCAGCGTTGACCGGGACAGTTTCTACAATGAGCAGTTCTTC
TRBJ1-1 | NA | NA | TRBV5-4 | CASSSWTGAEAFF | TGTGCCAGCAGCTCATGGACGGGAGCTGAAGCTTTCTTT
TRBJ2-3 | TRBD1 | once | TRBV24-1 | CATSDYGTGTNTQYF | TGTGCCACCAGTGATTATGGGACAGGCACTAATACGCAGTATTTT
TRBJ2-5 | NA | once | TRBV11-3 | CASSSRGPETQYF | TGTGCCAGCAGCTCTAGAGGTCCGGAGACCCAGTACTTC
TRBJ2-7 | NA | once | TRBV19 | CASSPQLEGYEQYF | TGTGCCAGTAGCCCACAGCTGGAAGGCTACGAGCAGTACTTC
TRBJ1-2 | TRBD1 | few | TRBV19 | CASAPLQGYYGYTF | TGTGCCAGTGCTCCCTTACAGGGGTACTATGGCTACACCTTC
TRBJ1-6 | NA | NA | TRBV19 | CASSLQGVGSPLHF | TGTGCCAGTAGCTTACAGGGAGTTGGATCACCCCTCCACTTT
TRBJ2-7 | NA | NA | TRBV28 | CASSLGGGSSYYEQYF | TGTGCCAGCAGTTTAGGGGGGGGCAGCTCTTACTACGAGCAGTACTTC
TRBJ1-5 | TRBD1 | NA | TRBV10-2 | CATLPLSGQAFNQPQHF | TGCGCCACCCTACCGCTCTCTGGACAGGCATTTAATCAGCCCCAGCATTTT
TRBJ2-1 | TRBD2 | NA | TRBV11-2 | CASSLRLAGAPEQFF | TGTGCCAGCAGTCTTCGACTAGCGGGGGCCCCTGAGCAGTTCTTC